These 28 T cell receptor beta chains came from one sample sequenced in a study of blood T cell repertoires in COVID-19. Some clones are missing from TCRdb's copy, which holds only in-frame ones; the method was immunoSEQ multiplex PCR. Of about 100,000 clones listed, 85% to 90% are singletons. The sample taken for sequencing was peripheral blood. These receptors came from a human donor in a cohort sampled during active COVID-19.

This chain links TRBV27 with TRBJ1-1; TRBD1 is a possible D gene (6 bases). The CDR3 runs 16 residues. V was clipped by 3 bases and J by 0 bases, with 14 bases between them. The germline V gene encodes CDR1 MNHEY and CDR2 SMNVEV (reference sequence). In nucleotides, the CDR3 is TGTGCCAGCAGTTTGGGGGCCGGCCGGATGAACACTGAAGCTTTCTTT. Translating it yields CASSLGAGRMNTEAFF.

The chain is built from TRBV30 and TRBJ1-5; D not resolved. This CDR3 has 13 residues. Germline V gives CDR1 GTSNPN, CDR2 SVGIG (reference sequence). V was clipped by 1 base and J by 5 bases, with 9 bases between them. Here the CDR3 reads CAWSGPPYQPQHF. The CDR3 nucleotides read TGTGCCTGGAGTGGGCCACCATATCAGCCCCAGCATTTT.

V gene TRBV19 combines with J gene TRBJ1-1, with D unresolved. Germline CDR1 reads LNHDA; CDR2 reads SQIVND (reference sequence). The CDR3 is 14 amino acids. Trimming removed 4 bases from V and 3 bases from J, with 12 bases in between. The CDR3 DNA reads TGTGCCAGTAGTAAGCGGGTGGGAGACACTGAAGCTTTCTTT. It specifies CASSKRVGDTEAFF.

The chain is built from TRBV5-4 and TRBJ1-2; 11 positions match TRBD1. This CDR3 comprises 17 residues. V was clipped by 4 bases and J by 9 bases; unmatched bases: 17. Germline loops: CDR1 SGHNT, CDR2 YYREEE (reference sequence). CDR3 nucleotides: TGTGCCAGCAGCGTTGGACAGGGGGCGCTTAGCCAGGCCAGCTACACCTTC. Residues: CASSVGQGALSQASYTF.

The chain joins TRBV27 to TRBJ1-2, with TRBD1 identical over 8 bases. The length of the CDR3 is 15 residues. Germline loops: CDR1 MNHEY, CDR2 SMNVEV (reference sequence). The V gene end was trimmed by 5 bases and the J gene end by 7 bases; junction bases not matched to a gene: 12. CDR3: CASSPIGTGDTGYTF. The CDR3 DNA sequence: TGTGCCAGCAGTCCTATCGGGACAGGCGATACTGGCTACACCTTC.

The genes are TRBV7-8 and TRBJ1-2, with D tentatively TRBD1 (6 bases). Trimming cost V 9 bases and J 9 bases, with 26 bases left between them. Germline lookup yields CDR1 SGHVS and CDR2 FQNEAQ. CDR3 length: 15 amino acids. The CDR3 nucleotides are TGTGCCAGTATTAGGCAACAGGGAAACTTTAGGAGCTACACCTTC. Its translation: CASIRQQGNFRSYTF. Complete variable domain (other parts from reference TRBV7-8 and TRBJ1-2): GAGVSQSPRYKVAKRGQDVALRCDPISGHVSLFWYQQALGQGPEFLTYFQNEAQLDKSGLPSDRFFAERPEGSVSTLKIQRTQQEDSAVYLCASIRQQGNFRSYTFGSGTRLTVV.

The genes are TRBV6-5 and TRBJ1-5, with a weak D call TRBD1 (6 bases). Trimming removed 5 bases from V and 7 bases from J, with 18 bases in between. The CDR3 has 15 residues. Germline-derived CDR1 and CDR2 are MNHEY and SVGAGI. This chain's CDR3 is CASSQQGNSVQPQHF. DNA of the CDR3: TGTGCCAGCAGTCAACAGGGAAACTCGGTCCAGCCCCAGCATTTT.

J is TRBJ1-1 and V is TRBV19; 9 bases fit TRBD1. The CDR3 has 16 amino acids. J was trimmed by 6 bases and V by 5 bases; bases with no gene match: 13. Per germline, CDR1 LNHDA and CDR2 SQIVND (reference sequence). The CDR3 region has the DNA TGTGCCAGTAGTGCCCGAACAGGGGGCACGGGCGCTGAAGCTTTCTTT. Translated: CASSARTGGTGAEAFF.

This clone occurred a few times. The rearrangement uses TRBV2 and TRBJ2-7; unclear D gene. The ends were cut back, 7 bases at V and 3 bases at J, with 13 bases in the middle. The CDR3 consists of 13 residues. Germline assignment: CDR1 SNHLY and CDR2 FYNNEI. The CDR3 protein is CASKDADDYEQYF. As DNA, the CDR3 is TGTGCCAGCAAAGACGCGGATGACTACGAGCAGTACTTC.

This chain uses TRBV12-3 or TRBV12-4 with TRBJ1-4; 7 nucleotides agree with TRBD1. This CDR3 is 12 amino acids long. CDR3 loop: CATGSSDEKLFF. The CDR3 nucleotides read TGTGCGACAGGGTCTAGTGATGAAAAACTGTTTTTT.

The chain uses TRBV19 and TRBJ2-3; 8 nucleotides align to TRBD2. J gave up 5 bases and V 6 bases, and 7 bases lay outside the gene matches. The length of the CDR3 is 14 residues. Germline assignment: CDR1 LNHDA and CDR2 SQIVND (reference sequence). The DNA of the CDR3 is TGTGCCAGTAGCCTCGGGGGGGCTGGAGATACGCAGTATTTT. Protein: CASSLGGAGDTQYF.

This chain links TRBV11-3 with TRBJ2-3; 10 nucleotides match TRBD2. V lost 5 bases and J lost 1; bases outside the gene matches: 6. This CDR3 contains 16 residues. Germline CDR1 reads SGHNT; CDR2 reads YENEEA. The CDR3 nucleotides read TGTGCCAGCAGCACTCCCGGGACTAGCGGCACAGATACGCAGTATTTT. It codes for CASSTPGTSGTDTQYF. Using reference TRBV11-3 and TRBJ2-3 for the parts outside the CDR3, the full variable domain is EAGVVQSPRYKIIEKKQPVAFWCNPISGHNTLYWYLQNLGQGPELLIRYENEEAVDDSQLPKDRFSAERLKGVDSTLKIQPAELGDSAVYLCASSTPGTSGTDTQYFGPGTRLTVL.

This clone has just a few counts. The gene calls are TRBV7-9 and TRBJ2-3; perhaps TRBD2 as D (6 bases). From germline, CDR1 is SEHNR and CDR2 FQNEAQ (reference sequence). V dropped 4 bases and J dropped 10 bases, with 15 bases sitting between them. The CDR3 is 13 residues long. CDR3 sequence: CASSSTSPGAQYF. The DNA for the CDR3 is TGTGCCAGCAGCTCCACGAGCCCGGGGGCGCAGTATTTT.

This chain links TRBV7-6 with TRBJ2-1; 7 nucleotides agree with TRBD2. Trimming cost V 3 bases and J 3 bases; bases outside gene matches: 5. Germline values: CDR1 SGHVS, CDR2 FNYEAQ. The CDR3 extends over 15 amino acids. CDR3 sequence: CASSFSGPYYNEQFF. In DNA, the CDR3 is TGTGCCAGCAGCTTTAGCGGGCCCTACTACAATGAGCAGTTCTTC.

This chain uses TRBV18 with TRBJ1-2; D might be TRBD1 (5 bases). V was cut by 4 bases and J by 2 bases, with 11 bases left in between. The CDR3 is 14 residues long. Germline CDR1 and CDR2: KGHSH and LQKENI. As DNA, the CDR3 is TGTGCCAGCTCACAGGGCAGGGAAAACTATGGCTACACCTTC. Residues: CASSQGRENYGYTF.

This clone was observed a single time. The J gene is TRBJ1-2, the V gene TRBV30; TRBD1 is a possible D gene (5 bases). The CDR3 contains 14 residues. Germline CDR1 and CDR2: GTSNPN and SVGIG (reference sequence). V gave up 1 base and J gave up 7 bases, with 16 bases separating them. The DNA for the CDR3 is TGTGCCTGGAGTGCTGCAGGGTTCTGGAGTGGCTACACCTTC. Translating gives CAWSAAGFWSGYTF.

This clone was picked up a small number of times. The chain has TRBV10-1 and TRBJ2-7, with D unclear. Trimming removed 4 bases at V and 1 base at J, with 8 bases between. The V gene's germline CDR1 is WNHNN and CDR2 SYGVQD (reference sequence). The length of the CDR3 is 13 residues. CDR3 sequence: CASSVGLSYEQYF. CDR3 sequence (DNA): TGCGCCAGCAGTGTTGGGCTTTCCTACGAGCAGTACTTC.

This clone was recorded once. The chain links TRBV11-3 to TRBJ2-5; TRBD1 agrees at 7 bases. There are 15 residues in the CDR3. With 2 bases clipped from V and 4 bases from J, the junction kept 7 bases outside the gene matches. Germline CDR1 reads SGHNT; CDR2 reads YENEEA. CDR3: CASSLTGALGETQYF. The CDR3 nucleotides are TGTGCCAGCAGCTTAACAGGGGCTTTGGGAGAGACCCAGTACTTC.

V and J are TRBV28 and TRBJ2-2, with a possible D match to TRBD1 (6 bases). CDR3 length: 14 amino acids. Germline V gene lookup returns CDR1 MDHEN and CDR2 SYDVKM. V was trimmed by 11 bases and J by 1 base, leaving 14 bases between them. CDR3 in DNA: TGTGCCTCGCTTGGACAGCTGAACACCGGGGAGCTGTTTTTT. This codes for CASLGQLNTGELFF.

The V and J genes are TRBV10-3 and TRBJ2-7; possibly TRBD2 for D (5 bases). Trimming removed 10 bases from V and 3 bases from J, with 19 bases in between. Germline CDR1 ENHRY, CDR2 SYGVKD. The CDR3 covers 14 residues. CDR3 in DNA: TGTGCCACCGGGGAACAGCGGACGAACTACGAGCAGTACTTC. Its translation: CATGEQRTNYEQYF.

J is TRBJ2-1 and V is TRBV18; possible D gene TRBD2, 5 bases. Germline values: CDR1 KGHSH, CDR2 LQKENI. This CDR3 is 15 amino acids long. With 3 bases removed from V and 9 bases from J, the gap between germline ends came to 18 bases. The DNA of the CDR3 is TGTGCCAGCTCACCCCCGAATCGGGATGAGGGTGAGCAGTTCTTC. Translated, it gives CASSPPNRDEGEQFF.

This clone was observed once. The rearrangement joins TRBV18 to TRBJ2-7; 7 bases are shared with TRBD1. Germline CDR1 is KGHSH and CDR2 is LQKENI. This CDR3 spans 14 amino acids. After removal of 3 bases from V and 0 bases from J, the junction contained 2 bases not matched to a gene. CDR3 sequence reads: CASSPGTVSYEQYF. The CDR3 region has the DNA TGTGCCAGCTCACCGGGGACAGTCTCCTACGAGCAGTACTTC.

The chain recombines TRBV29-1 with TRBJ1-5, with 10 bases matching TRBD1. Germline lookup yields CDR1 SQVTM and CDR2 ANQGSEA. The J segment lost 7 bases and the V segment lost 5 bases, leaving 8 bases of the junction unmatched. There are 14 residues in the CDR3. CDR3 coding DNA: TGCAGCGTTACCGGGACAGGGGAGGGACAGCCCCAGCATTTT. Translation: CSVTGTGEGQPQHF.

The J gene is TRBJ1-2, the V gene TRBV3-1 (or the pseudogene TRBV3-2); D unresolved. From germline, CDR1 is LGHDT and CDR2 YNNKEL (reference sequence). The CDR3 loop spans 15 amino acids. With 2 bases removed from V and 6 bases from J, the gap between germline ends came to 16 bases. As DNA, the CDR3 is TGTGCCAGCAGCCAAACTAGGAACGCTCCGGATGGCTACACCTTC. The encoded protein is CASSQTRNAPDGYTF.

The count of this clone is one. The rearrangement links TRBV7-9 to TRBJ2-1, with 8 bases aligning to TRBD2. In germline, CDR1 is SEHNR, CDR2 FQNEAQ (reference sequence). The CDR3 runs to 14 residues. Unmatched junction bases numbered 6, after V lost 5 bases and J lost 6 bases. The CDR3 bases are TGTGCCAGCAGCCCAAAGCGGGGGCCCAATGAGCAGTTCTTC. It translates to CASSPKRGPNEQFF.

As to this clone: A junction boundary mismatches the germline segment, possibly from a read error. This rearrangement joins TRBV6-6 to TRBJ1-5; TRBD1 is a possible D gene (5 bases). CDR1 MNHNY and CDR2 SVGAGI come from the germline V gene (reference sequence). CDR3 length equals 15 residues. The CDR3 region has the DNA TGTGCCAGCAGTAACTCGGGACTGACGAATCAGCCCCAGCATTTT. As protein: CASSNSGLTNQPQHF.

With regard to this clone: This same CDR3 is encoded by further DNA sequences in the sample. The chain carries TRBV18 and TRBJ1-1; D is perhaps TRBD1 (5 bases). The CDR3 is 14 amino acids. V lost 3 bases and J lost 1, with 9 bases in between. From germline, CDR1 is KGHSH and CDR2 LQKENI. DNA for the CDR3: TGTGCCAGCTCACCGTCAGGGTGGAACACTGAAGCTTTCTTT. Amino acid sequence: CASSPSGWNTEAFF.

The J gene is TRBJ2-2, the V gene TRBV6-6; 8 nucleotides agree with TRBD2. Germline-derived CDR1 and CDR2 are MNHNY and SVGAGI (reference sequence). With V trimmed by 5 bases and J by 5 bases, 7 bases remained unmatched. The CDR3 runs to 15 residues. For the CDR3, the DNA is TGTGCCAGCAGTGTCGGGGGGGCTCATACCGGGGAGCTGTTTTTT. Translated: CASSVGGAHTGELFF.